This T cell receptor beta chain was recovered during a study of cytomegalovirus exposure and HLA in healthy donors (dated by TCRdb to about 2017). About the study as a whole: An earlier analysis of several hundred of the donors reported approximately 260 Gb of sequence data and 95 million to 140 million unique TCR beta sequences obtained from about 200 million T cells. Four or five DR-DQ haplotypes were treated as single units for association and clustering because of strong linkage in the cohort. In the later analysis, no new phenotypic data were used to find candidate immune exposures; instead, reliance was placed on TCR beta sequences and their occurrence across donors. HLA typing included class I and class II loci at four-digit resolution. Among the roughly 380 genotyped donors, around 81% belonged to the genetic ancestry cluster associated with self-reported Caucasian donors. Among around 400 genotyped donors of the cohort, an average of approximately 240,000 unique TCR beta nucleotide sequences was sequenced per donor, of which approximately 18% were non-productive. Typing coverage differed by locus: A, B, C, DRB1 and DQB1 were typed in about 620-630 donors, DQA1 in 500 to 550, DPA1 in 600 to 610, and DPB1 in roughly 450. Alongside the repertoire data, information on donor age, sex, ethnicity and CMV serostatus was compiled. Besides the first cohort of roughly 660 subjects, a separate validation cohort made up of over 95 different subjects was used. A later genetic analysis used genome-wide SNP genotypes for about three fifths of the 666 donors, treating that subset as a discovery cohort. Every discovery cohort repertoire had been produced on one sequencing platform. A later analysis re-analyzed previously published TCR beta repertoires from roughly 600 donors and added high-resolution HLA genotyping to study TCR occurrence patterns. To predict cytomegalovirus infection status, the study combined high-throughput TCR immunosequencing, statistical association of individual TCRs with disease status, and machine learning. An earlier analysis of 587 of the donors used high-throughput TCR beta sequencing to judge whether each TCR beta V gene segment behaved as functional or pseudogenic. The study aimed to test whether signatures of past pathogen exposure could be identified by cataloging public T cell receptors. The T cell repertoires of 666 subjects were profiled by immunosequencing and related to cytomegalovirus serostatus. An early release that covered around 590 HLA-typed donors contained approximately 300 gigabases of sequencing data and 75 million to 100 million unique TCR sequences.

Comment on this clone: Its antigen is not yet known. No per-base quality is available; no much larger clone lies one base away.

V and J lose 5 bases and 8 bases, and a span of 13 bases separates them. CDR1 and CDR2 are drawn from the germline V gene: LGHNA, YNFKEQ. From its cysteine to its phenylalanine, the CDR3 spans 13 amino acids. Only the CDR3 portion is preserved as DNA: 39 bases, with reading frame beginning at the first base. The cohort consisted of some 670 healthy bone marrow donors. All cohort members were sampled while nominally healthy, although unrecorded immune exposures were likely present. The donor tested CMV seronegative and was one of the 352 seronegative cohort members. Each donor provided a peripheral blood sample, and peripheral blood mononuclear cells were used for TCR beta sequencing. Genomic DNA extraction from the blood cell samples was performed with the Qiagen DNeasy Blood Extraction Kit. Findings and caveats that apply to the study as a whole: According to a later analysis, TCR association rates differed among HLA loci, with DRB1 alleles showing the most associated TCRs and HLA-C alleles showing the fewest. In an earlier analysis of approximately 590 of the donors, most TCR beta V segments were observed in productive rearrangements about 87% or about 30% of the time, broadly matching IMGT annotations. In a later analysis, about 16,000 TCR beta sequences were associated with specific HLA alleles at a false discovery rate of 0.05. A further reported finding was that TCR beta sequences accurately predicted the HLA-A and HLA-B alleles for most subjects in the first cohort. Because the 87-base-pair reads could not distinguish some IMGT-functional V segments, including TRBV6-2 and TRBV6-3, those segments were excluded. In a later analysis, HLA-associated TCR beta chains showed more clonal expansion and lower generation probabilities than non-associated chains that were equally common. Across donors, most TCR sequences were observed very rarely, whereas some public TCRs were present in many individuals. HLA typing was unavailable for some donors at each locus, so association tests used only the typed subset. In vitro tests confirmed that three of the cytomegalovirus-associated TCR beta chains recognize cytomegalovirus antigens. Correlated functional status among segregating V segments might be attributable to linkage disequilibrium, but an unknown experimental factor could not be ruled out. Immune exposure information for the cohort was limited to CMV serostatus. A later analysis found that most CMV-associated TCR beta chains appeared HLA-restricted, with HLA associations seemingly driven largely by CMV exposure. The classifier was reported to diagnose cytomegalovirus status with high specificity and sensitivity in both the original cohort and the validation cohort. A cluster of highly shared sequence variants was judged likely to represent a technical artifact of the sequencing pipeline. The presence/absence analyses assumed that sequencing depth was roughly uniform across donors, and that assumption may not be true. Because counts were too low, approximately 18 rarely observed V segments, including chromosome 9 orphons, were excluded from the earlier analysis of fewer than 650 of the donors. In a later genetic analysis, fewer N-insertions in productive TCRs were reported among donors in an Asian-associated ancestry cluster than the 666-donor mean. The authors suggested that the approach could potentially be generalized to other disease states and immunological phenotypes. Only TCR beta chains were sequenced in this cohort, and the absence of alpha or paired-chain data limited detectable features. A later analysis reported that several top co-occurrence clusters appeared linked to parvovirus B19, influenza, CMV and Epstein-Barr virus. An association between a missense DCLRE1C variant and V-gene and J-gene trimming of TCR beta chains was found in a later genetic analysis and replicated in an independent cohort. The study gave a list of 150 to 200 TCR beta chains associated with cytomegalovirus. When HLA alleles, especially DR and DQ, strongly co-occurred, attributing TCR associations to individual alleles was difficult.

Library preparation employed the immunoSEQ multiplex PCR assay. For the multiplex PCR, a mixture combining 60 forward primers for TCR Vbeta segments and 13 reverse primers for TCR Jbeta segments was used. A multiplex PCR assay on genomic DNA amplified the CDR3 region of rearranged TCR beta genes. Amplified TCR beta libraries were sequenced as 87-base-pair reads on the Illumina HiSeq System. Per the authors' processing: A later analysis tallied tens of millions of unique TCR beta chains across the 666 repertoires, and around 12 million of those chains were shared by two or more donors. Raw reads were error-corrected and collapsed into unique sequences with a nearest-neighbor algorithm that merged closely related sequences to remove PCR and sequencing errors. V, D and J gene segments were assigned by aligning CDR3 sequences to IMGT reference sequences. For a sequence to be retained, a match of at least six nucleotides to both a V gene segment and a J gene segment was required. A rearrangement counted as productive if the CDR3 had no stop codons and remained in frame with V and J, and every other rearrangement counted as non-productive. CDR3 was defined according to IMGT convention as the region running from the second conserved V-encoded cysteine to the conserved J-encoded phenylalanine. The earlier analysis of 550 to 650 of the donors excluded any sequence lacking an unambiguous match to a single V gene segment. In an earlier analysis of several hundred of the donors, V segments were called functional above 56.7% productive rearrangements and were called segregating when the between-donor standard deviation exceeded 5%. To diagnose cytomegalovirus status from the catalog of TCR beta chain sequences, a statistical classification framework was built. V and J gene assignment, in a later analysis, came from comparing TCR nucleotide sequences with IMGT/GENE-DB human TR gene sequences. In a later analysis, CDR3 sequences and most-parsimonious VDJ recombination scenarios were assigned using the TCRdist pipeline. In a later analysis, each TCR beta chain was defined by its CDR3 amino acid sequence together with its V-gene family, and reads without a unique V-gene family were excluded. As a way to deal with suspected cross-contamination and a sequencing artifact, a later analysis dropped 450 to 700 nucleotide sequences that were highly shared and had low generation probability. In a later analysis, a clonal expansion index was calculated for each public chain from normalized within-repertoire ranks of inferred template counts. In a later analysis, generation probabilities were computed using a VDJ recombination model fitted to out-of-frame rearrangements, and the results were checked against IGoR. Hypergeometric tests were used in a later analysis to score TCR-TCR, TCR-HLA and TCR-CMV co-occurrence, with a repertoire-size bias correction applied to the TCR pairs. False discovery rates were estimated in a later analysis by permuting HLA or CMV assignments 20 times. A later analysis grouped co-occurring TCRs with DBSCAN, adding TCRdist sequence similarity when clustering within HLA-allele-positive subsets. Repertoires with fewer than 30,000 or more than 120,000 public chains were left out of co-occurrence clustering, as were four to six repertoires with anomalous nucleotide sharing. The table comes from immuneACCESS by way of TCRdb, which keeps in-frame sequences with V and J called. Part of the clones is missing from these tables; in studies checked, under half for an unresolved V gene and the rest for unknown reasons. V, J and clone size were drawn from that table, and D and trimming were deduced from the DNA. Across this sample there are 100,000 to 150,000 clones, with 75% to 90% seen only once. Approximately 4% of the sample belongs to the ten largest clones.

The chain couples TRBV4-2 to TRBJ2-1; TRBD2 might be the D gene, on 5 matching bases. The receptor was isolated from a middle-aged woman in good health and CMV-seronegative. The sequencing sample was made of PBMCs. The CDR3: CASSKLIGDEQFF. The sequenced DNA is TGTGCCAGCAGCAAGCTTATCGGGGATGAGCAGTTCTTC.